This is a list of T cell receptor beta chains from one sample in a study of OX40 agonist ivuxolimab in advanced cancers. Clones were sequenced by immunoSEQ multiplex PCR, and TCRdb holds only the in-frame ones, with some missing. The sample includes about 150,000 clones, roughly 92% seen only once; the top ten take approximately 0.32%. Material: CD4+ or CD8+ T cells sorted from blood, obtained in a trial of the OX40 agonist ivuxolimab. The receptors derive from an adult with an advanced solid tumor such as melanoma, head and neck, liver or kidney cancer. CDR3s include the opening cysteine and the closing phenylalanine or tryptophan. D genes are given only for firm matches. Clone size is not always given. Where it is, it says once, few, many or a class for expanded clones.

D gene,clone size,V gene,J gene,CDR3 protein,CDR3 DNA
.,.,TRBV5-5,TRBJ1-1,CASSLNGLNTEAFF,TGTGCCAGCAGCTTGAACGGACTGAACACTGAAGCTTTCTTT
.,.,TRBV10-3,TRBJ2-6,CAIKSGANSGANVLTF,TGTGCCATCAAAAGCGGCGCGAACTCTGGGGCCAACGTCCTGACTTTC
TRBD1,.,TRBV7-8,TRBJ2-7,CASSLAQRTGEQYF,TGTGCCAGCAGCTTAGCACAGAGGACAGGCGAGCAGTACTTC
TRBD1,.,TRBV27,TRBJ1-1,CASSLSLFRGLDTEAFF,TGTGCCAGCAGTTTATCCCTGTTCAGGGGGCTTGACACTGAAGCTTTCTTT
.,.,TRBV7-3,TRBJ1-1,CASSFGGAEAFF,TGTGCCAGCAGCTTCGGCGGGGCTGAAGCTTTCTTT
.,once,TRBV10-1,TRBJ1-1,CASSDSRVNTEAFF,TGCGCCAGCAGTGACTCGAGGGTGAACACTGAAGCTTTCTTT
TRBD2,.,TRBV27,TRBJ2-2,CASSLTGLVLTGELFF,TGTGCCAGCAGTTTAACCGGACTAGTTCTCACCGGGGAGCTGTTTTTT
.,.,TRBV25-1,TRBJ2-7,CASSASGISYEQYF,TGTGCCAGCAGTGCGAGCGGAATCTCCTACGAGCAGTACTTC
TRBD2,.,TRBV5-1,TRBJ2-5,CASSLGTSGGASKTQYF,TGCGCCAGCAGCTTGGGGACTAGCGGGGGGGCATCGAAGACCCAGTACTTC
.,.,TRBV28,TRBJ1-3,CASGQNSGNTIYF,TGTGCCAGCGGCCAGAACTCTGGAAACACCATATATTTT
TRBD2,.,TRBV18,TRBJ2-7,CASSPPSGASYEQYF,TGTGCCAGCTCACCACCCAGCGGGGCGTCCTACGAGCAGTACTTC
TRBD1,.,TRBV4-3,TRBJ1-5,CASSQDRGNQPQHF,TGCGCCAGCAGCCAAGACAGGGGGAACCAGCCCCAGCATTTT
TRBD1,.,TRBV28,TRBJ2-7,CASSTRRDRVDEQYF,TGTGCCAGCAGCACCCGCCGGGACAGGGTGGACGAGCAGTACTTC
.,.,TRBV2,TRBJ1-5,CASGVYFTRQPQHF,TGTGCCAGCGGGGTATACTTTACTAGGCAGCCCCAGCATTTT
.,.,TRBV5-1,TRBJ2-3,CASSTTDTQYF,TGCGCCAGCAGCACCACAGATACGCAGTATTTT
TRBD1,.,TRBV4-3,TRBJ1-5,CASSQHRGRPQHF,TGCGCCAGCAGCCAGCACAGGGGGCGGCCCCAGCATTTT
TRBD1,.,TRBV28,TRBJ2-7,CASSLWDRPNMQYF,TGTGCCAGCAGTTTGTGGGACAGACCGAATATGCAGTACTTC
TRBD2,once,TRBV7-2,TRBJ2-7,CASSRLAGPYEQYF,TGTGCCAGCAGCAGACTAGCGGGGCCCTACGAGCAGTACTTC
.,.,TRBV5-4,TRBJ2-5,CASRNFQETQYF,TGTGCCAGCCGCAATTTCCAAGAGACCCAGTACTTC
.,.,TRBV5-4,TRBJ2-1,CASSFLDRVWDEQFF,TGTGCCAGCAGCTTCCTCGACAGAGTTTGGGATGAGCAGTTCTTC
TRBD2,once,TRBV7-2,TRBJ2-3,CASSRTSRDTQYF,TGTGCCAGCAGCCGGACTAGCAGGGATACGCAGTATTTT
.,.,TRBV18,TRBJ1-5,CASSPGGGSFRNQPQHF,TGTGCCAGCTCACCGGGGGGGGGTTCCTTTCGCAATCAGCCCCAGCATTTT
.,few,TRBV28,TRBJ2-7,CASRYYTTGSYEQYF,TGTGCCAGCAGGTATTATACAACGGGCTCCTACGAGCAGTACTTC
.,.,TRBV11-2,TRBJ1-1,CASVGLRGVTEAFF,TGTGCCAGCGTCGGGTTAAGGGGGGTCACTGAAGCTTTCTTT
.,once,TRBV5-5,TRBJ2-3,CASSLFRSTDTQYF,TGTGCCAGCAGCTTGTTTAGGAGCACAGATACGCAGTATTTT
.,.,TRBV12-5,TRBJ2-1,CASGWDGEQFF,TGTGCTAGTGGTTGGGACGGGGAGCAGTTCTTC
.,.,TRBV27,TRBJ2-5,CASSFHPGGQETQYF,TGTGCCAGCAGTTTTCATCCTGGGGGCCAAGAGACCCAGTACTTC
.,.,TRBV7-2,TRBJ1-1,CASSLARPGGTEAFF,TGTGCCAGCAGCTTAGCCAGGCCGGGGGGCACTGAAGCTTTCTTT
TRBD1,.,TRBV7-2,TRBJ1-5,CASSYDRGSNQPQHF,TGTGCCAGCAGCTACGACAGGGGGTCCAATCAGCCCCAGCATTTT
TRBD2,.,TRBV7-2,TRBJ2-7,CASKLAGGTSYEQYF,TGTGCCAGCAAACTAGCGGGGGGGACCTCCTACGAGCAGTACTTC
TRBD1,.,TRBV28,TRBJ1-6,CASSRGDLQGAMTPLHF,TGTGCCAGCAGCAGGGGGGACTTACAGGGGGCGATGACACCCCTCCACTTT
.,.,TRBV27,TRBJ1-5,CASRPGGNQPQHF,TGTGCCAGCAGGCCCGGAGGGAATCAGCCCCAGCATTTT
.,.,TRBV25-1,TRBJ1-5,CASRRDNQPQHF,TGTGCCAGTCGACGGGACAATCAGCCCCAGCATTTT
.,.,TRBV5-5,TRBJ2-2,CASSSSNTGELFF,TGTGCCAGCAGCTCCTCGAACACCGGGGAGCTGTTTTTT
TRBD2,.,TRBV7-2,TRBJ2-5,CASSLVGGGALRETQYF,TGTGCCAGCAGCTTAGTCGGCGGGGGGGCCCTGAGAGAGACCCAGTACTTC
.,.,TRBV11-2,TRBJ2-7,CASSPTAYRAEQYF,TGTGCCAGCAGCCCGACCGCCTACAGGGCAGAGCAGTACTTC
TRBD1,.,TRBV5-1,TRBJ1-2,CASSLAVPGQVLNYGYTF,TGCGCCAGCAGCTTGGCAGTGCCCGGACAGGTCCTGAACTATGGCTACACCTTC
TRBD2,.,TRBV19,TRBJ2-1,CASSPPLAGAYNEQFF,TGTGCCAGTAGTCCACCTCTAGCGGGGGCCTACAATGAGCAGTTCTTC
.,.,TRBV7-9,TRBJ2-3,CASTGTDTQYF,TGTGCCAGCACCGGAACAGATACGCAGTATTTT
.,.,TRBV4-3,TRBJ1-2,CASSQESPGARQVYGYTF,TGCGCCAGCAGCCAAGAGAGTCCGGGGGCGCGACAAGTCTATGGCTACACCTTC
.,.,TRBV7-8,TRBJ1-2,CASSSSLGAQYGYTF,TGTGCCAGCAGCTCTTCTCTGGGGGCGCAGTATGGCTACACCTTC
.,.,TRBV29-1,TRBJ1-1,CSVPGWNRDEAFF,TGCAGCGTTCCCGGGTGGAACAGAGATGAAGCTTTCTTT
.,.,TRBV9,TRBJ1-2,CASSPSQVASYTF,TGTGCCAGCAGCCCCAGTCAGGTAGCTAGCTACACCTTC
.,.,TRBV30,TRBJ2-6,CAWSVGRTSGANVLTF,TGTGCCTGGAGTGTGGGAAGGACCTCTGGGGCCAACGTCCTGACTTTC
.,once,TRBV5-1,TRBJ1-2,CASREPGQFYGYTF,TGCGCCAGCAGGGAACCCGGACAGTTCTATGGCTACACCTTC
.,.,TRBV18,TRBJ2-1,CASSPIRSSYNEQFF,TGTGCCAGCTCACCTATTCGGAGCTCCTACAATGAGCAGTTCTTC
.,.,TRBV27,TRBJ1-1,CASTTRHAGKAFF,TGTGCCAGCACGACAAGACACGCTGGAAAAGCTTTCTTT
.,few,TRBV4-1,TRBJ1-1,CASSREVMNTEAFF,TGCGCCAGCAGCCGTGAGGTCATGAACACTGAAGCTTTCTTT
.,.,TRBV5-1,TRBJ2-2,CASSLGHQNTGELFF,TGCGCCAGCAGCTTGGGACACCAAAACACCGGGGAGCTGTTTTTT
TRBD1,.,TRBV6-5,TRBJ1-5,CASSSTGFGNQPQHF,TGTGCCAGCAGTTCGACAGGGTTTGGCAATCAGCCCCAGCATTTT
TRBD2,.,TRBV2,TRBJ2-1,CASSNYAPGLAGGSPAYNEQFF,TGTGCCAGCAGTAATTACGCTCCGGGACTAGCGGGAGGATCACCTGCCTACAATGAGCAGTTCTTC